Each of the 27 T cell receptor beta chains below was sequenced from the same sample in a study of human versus mouse CDR3 diversity and MHC coevolution. The repertoire was sequenced with immunoSEQ multiplex PCR; TCRdb's copy has only in-frame clones and lacks some. Of about 80,000 clones detected, 93% appear once; the ten largest clones hold around 1.3%. Sequencing used naive CD4+ T cells from blood. Subset specified: CD45RO-negative CD62L-positive naive CD4 T cells. Source of these receptors: a person aged 25-75 years in good health.

V gene TRBV5-1 combines with J gene TRBJ2-1, with D perhaps matching TRBD2 (6 bases). V shed 4 bases and J shed 6 bases, with 8 bases lying between them. Per germline, CDR1 SGHRS and CDR2 YFSETQ. The CDR3 totals 12 residues. The DNA for the CDR3 is TGCGCCAGCAGCCCAGCGGGCAATGAGCAGTTCTTC. Residues: CASSPAGNEQFF.

This sequence joins TRBV18 and TRBJ2-1, with unresolved D. The CDR3 has 15 amino acids. Trimming removed 3 bases at V and 8 bases at J, with 17 bases between. Germline V gives CDR1 KGHSH, CDR2 LQKENI. The CDR3 spells CASSPRLATSDEQFF. CDR3 bases: TGTGCCAGCTCACCCAGGCTCGCGACCTCGGATGAGCAGTTCTTC.

Of note for this clone: Other DNA sequences of this sample code for an identical CDR3. CDR3 amino acids: CASSFYGQGDTEAFF. CDR3 nucleotide sequence: TGTGCCAGCAGTTTCTACGGACAGGGCGACACTGAAGCTTTCTTT. This chain uses TRBV6-6 with TRBJ1-1; 8 nucleotides match TRBD1. The CDR3 runs 15 residues. The ends lost 4 bases at V and 3 bases at J; junction bases unmatched: 7. CDR1 is MNHNY and CDR2 is SVGAGI in the germline V gene (reference sequence).

Concerning this clone: Germline and junction disagree at one end, which may indicate a read error. The chain has TRBV7-6 and TRBJ2-5, with 8 bases identical to TRBD1. CDR3 length: 15 residues. From germline, CDR1 is SGHVS and CDR2 FNYEAQ. The CDR3 loop is CASSFRTGNQVTQYF. The CDR3 DNA reads TGTGCCAGCAGCTTCAGGACAGGGAACCAAGTGACCCAGTACTTC.

This clone came up a few times. The chain couples TRBV7-2 to TRBJ2-5; D might be TRBD1 (5 bases). The CDR3 covers 13 residues. The V end lost 4 bases, the J end lost 2 bases, and 8 bases lay between the germline ends. Germline CDR1 is SGHTA and CDR2 is FQGNSA. The CDR3 DNA reads TGTGCCAGCAGCTCTGACAGACAAGAGACCCAGTACTTC. This encodes CASSSDRQETQYF.

This clone was detected only a few times. V and J are TRBV21-1 and TRBJ1-6; TRBD1, as called in the table, went unchecked against the DNA. TRBV21-1 counts as a pseudogene. The CDR3 extends over 13 amino acids. CDR3 in amino acids: CASTDRGDSPLHF. The CDR3 DNA sequence: TGTGCCAGCACCGACAGGGGAGATTCACCCCTCCACTTT.

The rearrangement uses TRBV6-5 and TRBJ2-5, with 8 bases identical to TRBD2. CDR3 size: 15 residues. V trimming: 2 bases; J trimming: 7 bases; junction bases outside the gene matches: 9. Germline V lookup: CDR1 MNHEY, CDR2 SVGAGI. The DNA of the CDR3 is TGTGCCAGCAGTTACGGGGCGGGGGGCCCTCCGACCCAGTACTTC. This gives the protein CASSYGAGGPPTQYF.

V and J are TRBV28 and TRBJ2-7; 8 nucleotides match TRBD1. Germline lookup yields CDR1 MDHEN and CDR2 SYDVKM. This CDR3 is built from 15 residues. With 0 bases clipped from V and 0 bases from J, the junction kept 1 base outside the gene matches. The CDR3 loop reads CASSLWDRASYEQYF. The DNA of the CDR3 is TGTGCCAGCAGTTTATGGGACAGGGCCTCCTACGAGCAGTACTTC.

V usage is TRBV5-6 and J usage is TRBJ1-2; 7 positions agree with TRBD1. V dropped 3 bases and J dropped 4; count of bases not matched to a gene: 12. The V gene's germline CDR1 is SGHDT and CDR2 YYEEEE. The CDR3 consists of 16 residues. In DNA form, the CDR3 reads TGTGCCAGCAGCTCCGTATTACAGGGGTCTCCCTATGGCTACACCTTC. Protein sequence: CASSSVLQGSPYGYTF.

The V gene is TRBV18, the J gene TRBJ2-7, with D perhaps matching TRBD2 (6 bases). V lost 11 bases, J lost 3 bases, and 11 bases lay in between. This CDR3 is built from 11 residues. CDR1 KGHSH and CDR2 LQKENI come from the germline V gene. The CDR3 bases are TGTGCCTCCTCGCGGGACTACGAGCAGTACTTC. Protein sequence: CASSRDYEQYF. The full variable domain, with the rest looked up from reference TRBV18 and TRBJ2-7, is NAGVMQNPRHLVRRRGQEARLRCSPMKGHSHVYWYRQLPEEGLKFMVYLQKENIIDESGMPKERFSAEFPKEGPSILRIQQVVRGDSAAYFCASSRDYEQYFGPGTRLTVT.

Comment on this clone: A junction boundary mismatches the germline segment, possibly from a read error. V usage is TRBV18 and J usage is TRBJ1-2; no reliable D call. Germline CDR1 is KGHSH and CDR2 is LQKENI. This CDR3 has 15 residues. The CDR3 region has the DNA TGTGCCAGCTCACCAGCGGACTCCGGGAGCTATGGCCACACCTTC. It yields the protein CASSPADSGSYGHTF.

The V call is TRBV19, the J call TRBJ1-6; weak D call: TRBD1 (5 bases). CDR1 LNHDA and CDR2 SQIVND come from the germline V gene (reference sequence). V was cut by 1 base and J by 8 bases, with 15 bases left in between. The CDR3 spans 16 residues. The CDR3 DNA sequence: TGTGCCAGTAGTATAGGCTCGGACCAGGGCCATTCACCCCTCCACTTT. Amino acid sequence: CASSIGSDQGHSPLHF.

The chain's CDR3 is CASTLGGVQETQYF. For the CDR3, the DNA is TGTGCCAGCACCCTAGGGGGGGTCCAAGAGACCCAGTACTTC. This chain joins TRBV6-6 and TRBJ2-5; D perhaps matches TRBD2 (7 bases). Looked up from germline, CDR1 is MNHNY and CDR2 is SVGAGI (reference sequence). Trimming left V 7 bases short and J 1 base short, with 13 bases between. The CDR3 runs 14 residues.

V is TRBV10-3 and J is TRBJ2-5; possible D gene TRBD1, 6 bases. The J call could be wrong; TRBJ2-7 is a better fit for the DNA end. The CDR3 is 16 amino acids. Per germline, CDR1 ENHRY and CDR2 SYGVKD. The CDR3 DNA follows: TGTGCCATCAGTGAGTCTGGACAGACAATCTCCTACGAGCAGTACTTC. Translated: CAISESGQTISYEQYF.

The V gene is TRBV28, the J gene TRBJ2-1, with TRBD1 as a possible D gene (6 bases). Between the trimmed V and J ends, which lost 3 bases and 6 bases, there was a span of 12 bases. Germline CDR1 MDHEN, CDR2 SYDVKM. This CDR3 region has 14 residues. The CDR3 DNA reads TGTGCCAGCAGTTTGCCAGGGGACCTCAATGAGCAGTTCTTC. Its protein is CASSLPGDLNEQFF.

The CDR3: CASSLASPPDTQYF. The CDR3 region has the DNA TGTGCCAGCAGCTTAGCTAGCCCCCCAGATACGCAGTATTTT. The rearrangement uses TRBV7-6 and TRBJ2-3; D remains ambiguous. CDR3 length: 14 amino acids. V was cut by 0 bases and J by 4 bases, with 8 bases left in between. The germline gives CDR1 SGHVS, CDR2 FNYEAQ.

A note on this clone: Its ends do not fully match the called genes, so a read error is possible. The gene calls are TRBV6-5 and TRBJ1-1, with TRBD1 matching over 7 bases. The CDR3 is 14 amino acids. CDR1 and CDR2 from the germline V gene are MNHEY and SVGAGI. CDR3 bases: TGTGCCAGCAGCATACAGGGGCGGAACACTGGAGCTTTCTTT. This codes for CASSIQGRNTGAFF.

This sequence joins TRBV6-4 and TRBJ2-1; TRBD1 matches 7 bases. The CDR3 extends over 14 amino acids. V trimming: 2 bases; J trimming: 9 bases; junction bases outside the gene matches: 7. CDR1 is MRHNA and CDR2 is SNTAGT in the germline V gene. CDR3 amino acids: CASSDTDRVGEQFF. DNA of the CDR3: TGTGCCAGCAGTGACACTGACAGGGTCGGTGAGCAGTTCTTC.

The chain recombines TRBV5-1 with TRBJ1-5; D gene uncertain. The CDR3 length is 18 residues. V lost 0 bases and J lost 5, with 21 bases in between. Germline-derived CDR1 and CDR2 are SGHRS and YFSETQ. The CDR3 spells CASSLGAVDTGSHQPQHF. CDR3 nucleotide sequence: TGCGCCAGCAGCTTGGGGGCCGTTGATACGGGGTCACATCAGCCCCAGCATTTT.

The chain recombines TRBV28 with TRBJ2-4; 7 bases match TRBD1. Trimming took 6 bases from V and 8 from J; bases not matched to a gene: 10. Germline CDR1 reads MDHEN; CDR2 reads SYDVKM. The CDR3 sequence is 14 residues long. The CDR3 DNA reads TGTGCCAGCAGCCCAGGACAGGTCAACGACATTCAGTACTTC. Amino acids: CASSPGQVNDIQYF. Full variable domain (remainder filled in from reference TRBV28 and TRBJ2-4): DVKVTQSSRYLVKRTGEKVFLECVQDMDHENMFWYRQDPGLGLRLIYFSYDVKMKEKGDIPEGYSVSREKKERFSLILESASTNQTSMYLCASSPGQVNDIQYFGAGTRLSVL.

This clone was seen once. The rearrangement joins TRBV28 to TRBJ1-2, with 8 bases that match TRBD1. V lost 2 bases, J lost 7 bases, and 9 bases stayed unmatched. CDR3 size: 15 residues. The germline V gene encodes CDR1 MDHEN and CDR2 SYDVKM. In DNA form, the CDR3 reads TGTGCCAGCAGTTTACAGGGGGCGCAATATAGTGGCTACACCTTC. Protein sequence: CASSLQGAQYSGYTF.

The chain combines TRBV6-6 with TRBJ1-5, with 8 bases matching TRBD1. This CDR3 spans 15 amino acids. Looked up from germline, CDR1 is MNHNY and CDR2 is SVGAGI (reference sequence). Trimming took 5 bases from V and 4 from J; bases not matched to a gene: 7. CDR3 in amino acids: CASSTGTGGNQPQHF. CDR3 bases: TGTGCCAGCAGTACCGGGACAGGTGGGAATCAGCCCCAGCATTTT.

This rearrangement joins TRBV5-4 to TRBJ2-5, with 9 bases fitting TRBD1. The CDR3 contains 13 residues. V dropped 5 bases and J dropped 7; count of bases not matched to a gene: 6. Germline V CDR1 and CDR2: SGHNT, YYREEE (reference sequence). CDR3 sequence reads: CASRGTGWSTQYF. CDR3 bases: TGTGCCAGCAGGGGGACAGGGTGGTCGACCCAGTACTTC. Full variable domain (remainder filled in from reference TRBV5-4 and TRBJ2-5): ETGVTQSPTHLIKTRGQQVTLRCSSQSGHNTVSWYQQALGQGPQFIFQYYREEENGRGNFPPRFSGLQFPNYSSELNVNALELDDSALYLCASRGTGWSTQYFGPGTRLLVL.

The chain uses TRBV7-3 and TRBJ2-5; no clear D gene. The V end was cut by 5 bases, the J end by 5 bases, with 15 bases between. The CDR3 is 14 residues long. Germline V lookup: CDR1 SGHTA, CDR2 FQGTGA. CDR3: CASSPSPVGETQYF. DNA for the CDR3: TGTGCCAGCAGCCCCTCCCCCGTTGGCGAGACCCAGTACTTC.

The chain carries TRBV5-4 and TRBJ2-7; 8 bases match TRBD1. Germline CDR1 and CDR2: SGHNT and YYREEE (reference sequence). This CDR3 contains 14 residues. V gave up 0 bases and J gave up 12 bases; unmatched junction bases: 11. CDR3 sequence (DNA): TGTGCCAGCAGCTTGGGAGGACAGGGCTTCGTCTGGTACTTC. It is translated as CASSLGGQGFVWYF. Using reference TRBV5-4 and TRBJ2-7 for the parts outside the CDR3, the full variable domain is ETGVTQSPTHLIKTRGQQVTLRCSSQSGHNTVSWYQQALGQGPQFIFQYYREEENGRGNFPPRFSGLQFPNYSSELNVNALELDDSALYLCASSLGGQGFVWYFGPGTRLTVT.

The chain joins TRBV5-4 to TRBJ2-3; possible D gene TRBD2, 6 bases. The CDR3 consists of 16 residues. CDR1 and CDR2 (germline): SGHNT, YYREEE (reference sequence). V was trimmed by 4 bases and J by 2 bases, leaving 17 bases between them. Here the CDR3 DNA reads TGTGCCAGCAGCCAAGCGTATCCGGGGGACACAGATACGCAGTATTTT. Protein: CASSQAYPGDTDTQYF.

This sequence joins TRBV5-1 and TRBJ2-2; D may be TRBD2 (6 bases). Trimming removed 3 bases from V and 0 bases from J, with 15 bases in between. The CDR3 extends over 17 amino acids. Germline V gives CDR1 SGHRS, CDR2 YFSETQ. CDR3: CASSWEVRGPNTGELFF. Here the CDR3 DNA reads TGCGCCAGCAGCTGGGAGGTGAGGGGCCCGAACACCGGGGAGCTGTTTTTT. Filled out from reference TRBV5-1 and TRBJ2-2, the complete variable domain reads KAGVTQTPRYLIKTRGQQVTLSCSPISGHRSVSWYQQTPGQGLQFLFEYFSETQRNKGNFPGRFSGRQFSNSRSEMNVSTLELGDSALYLCASSWEVRGPNTGELFFGEGSRLTVL.